This record looks at one T cell receptor beta chain sequence and its context. Sequencing used immunoSEQ multiplex PCR; TCRdb keeps in-frame clones, though not all of them. The sample holds some 100,000 clones, around nine tenths seen once. This CDR3 is 15 amino acids long. Germline V gene lookup returns CDR1 SGHRS and CDR2 YFSETQ. Trimming took off 0 bases at V and 1 base at J, with 9 bases between the two ends. The sample is drawn from a study of cytomegalovirus exposure and HLA in healthy donors. The receptor was isolated from a woman aged 18-29 years in good health and CMV-seronegative. This sequence joins TRBV5-1 and TRBJ2-3; TRBD2 might be the D (6 bases). The sample comprised PBMCs. CDR3 protein: CASSLGGVGTDTQYF. The DNA of the CDR3 is TGCGCCAGCAGCTTGGGCGGGGTGGGCACAGATACGCAGTATTTT.